Below, 7 T cell receptor beta chains from the same sample are listed, as sequenced in a study of PD-1 blockade in mismatch repair-deficient tumors. The data were produced by immunoSEQ multiplex PCR, yet TCRdb's version contains in-frame clones alone and is incomplete. The repertoire holds under 75,000 clones, with about 91% as singletons. The starting material was peripheral blood, obtained 52 weeks after starting pembrolizumab. The source is an adult with mismatch repair-deficient cancer.

This sequence joins TRBV27 and TRBJ2-2; D tentatively fits TRBD1 or TRBD2 (5 bases each). The germline V gene has CDR1 MNHEY and CDR2 SMNVEV (reference sequence). The ends were cut back, 5 bases at V and 8 bases at J, with 9 bases in the middle. The length of the CDR3 is 12 residues. CDR3 residues: CASSPWGGELFF. For the CDR3, the DNA is TGTGCCAGCAGTCCCTGGGGGGGGGAGCTGTTTTTT.

The J gene is TRBJ2-3, the V gene TRBV4-3; D gene uncertain. The CDR3 covers 15 residues. Per germline, CDR1 LGHNA and CDR2 YSLEER. Trimming shortened V by 2 bases and J by 2 bases, and 11 bases separated the two germline ends. CDR3 DNA: TGCGCCAGCAGCCAATCGGCGGAGATCACAGATACGCAGTATTTT. Translated, it gives CASSQSAEITDTQYF.

The CDR3 spells CASSRYPRVVSRRRTDTQYF. CDR3 sequence (DNA): TGCGCCAGCAGCCGCTACCCACGTGTGGTCAGCCGACGTCGCACAGATACGCAGTATTTT. The chain carries TRBV4-1 and TRBJ2-3, with unresolved D. Germline CDR1 is MGHRA and CDR2 is YSYEKL. Trimming shortened V by 4 bases and J by 1 base, and 27 bases separated the two germline ends. CDR3 length: 20 residues.

This clone was found once. This sequence joins TRBV7-2 and TRBJ2-1; TRBD2 matches at 16 bases. The CDR3 extends over 18 amino acids. CDR1 is SGHTA and CDR2 is FQGNSA in the germline V gene. V lost 1 base to trimming and J lost 5 bases; unmatched junction nucleotides: 5. CDR3 sequence (DNA): TGTGCCAGCAGCTTAGAGGGGACTAGCGGGAGGGCCAACAATGAGCAGTTCTTC. Translation: CASSLEGTSGRANNEQFF.

The sample holds one count of this clone. J is TRBJ2-2 and V is TRBV9; 7 bases are a match to TRBD2. The CDR3 sequence is 14 residues long. After removal of 6 bases from V and 3 bases from J, the junction contained 5 bases not matched to a gene. The germline CDR1 and CDR2 sequences are SGDLS and YYNGEE. CDR3 sequence reads: CASNYRGDTGELFF. Written as DNA, the CDR3 is TGTGCCAGCAATTATCGGGGGGACACCGGGGAGCTGTTTTTT. The entire variable domain, with the rest obtained from reference TRBV9 and TRBJ2-2, is as follows: DSGVTQTPKHLITATGQRVTLRCSPRSGDLSVYWYQQSLDQGLQFLIQYYNGEERAKGNILERFSAQQFPDLHSELNLSSLELGDSALYFCASNYRGDTGELFFGEGSRLTVL.

The chain carries TRBV27 and TRBJ2-1; D is possibly TRBD2 (6 bases). CDR1 is MNHEY, CDR2 SMNVEV, per germline (reference sequence). The CDR3 is 15 residues long. V lost 8 bases and J 4 bases, leaving 18 bases between the germline ends. The CDR3 DNA follows: TGTGCCAGCGGGGATCGGGAGACCTCTTACAATGAGCAGTTCTTC. Residues: CASGDRETSYNEQFF.

The chain links TRBV30 to TRBJ2-5, with unresolved D. V lost 0 bases, J lost 3 bases, and 5 bases lay in between. Germline V gene sequence: CDR1 GTSNPN, CDR2 SVGIG (reference sequence). The CDR3 is 12 residues long. CDR3 sequence: CAWSVMEETQYF. The CDR3 nucleotides read TGTGCCTGGAGTGTGATGGAAGAGACCCAGTACTTC.